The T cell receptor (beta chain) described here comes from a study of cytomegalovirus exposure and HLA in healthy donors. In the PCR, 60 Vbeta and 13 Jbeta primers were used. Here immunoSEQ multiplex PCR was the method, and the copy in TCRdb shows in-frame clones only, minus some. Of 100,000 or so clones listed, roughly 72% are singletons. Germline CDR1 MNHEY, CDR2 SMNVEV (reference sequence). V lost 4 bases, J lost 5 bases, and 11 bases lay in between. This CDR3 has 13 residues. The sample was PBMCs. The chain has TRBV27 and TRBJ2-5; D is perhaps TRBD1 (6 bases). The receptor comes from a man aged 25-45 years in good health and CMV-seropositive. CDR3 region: CASSYRVSETQYF. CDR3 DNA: TGTGCCAGCAGTTACAGGGTATCCGAGACCCAGTACTTC.